Each of the 23 T cell receptor beta chains below was sequenced from the same sample in a study of cytomegalovirus exposure and HLA in healthy donors. The primer mix had 60 Vbeta and 13 Jbeta primers. Profiling relied on immunoSEQ multiplex PCR, and the TCRdb table lists in-frame clones only, not all of them. Among fewer than 70,000 clones, 65% to 90% were seen once, and the ten largest hold roughly 1.6%. Sequencing was done on a sample of PBMCs. These receptors all stem from a human donor in good health.

This chain connects TRBV7-2 to TRBJ2-5; the match to TRBD2 covers 9 bases. V trimming: 0 bases; J trimming: 2 bases; junction bases outside the gene matches: 7. This CDR3 contains 17 residues. The germline CDR1 and CDR2 sequences are SGHTA and FQGNSA. The CDR3 DNA reads TGTGCCAGCAGCTTAGCGCTCGTAGCGGGGGAACAAGAGACCCAGTACTTC. Residues: CASSLALVAGEQETQYF.

In its sample, this clone was seen a few times. This chain uses TRBV28 with TRBJ2-3; D not certain. With 5 bases removed from V and 0 bases from J, the gap between germline ends came to 6 bases. The germline CDR1 and CDR2 sequences are MDHEN and SYDVKM. The CDR3 runs 13 residues. The CDR3 here is CASSPPSTDTQYF. In DNA form, the CDR3 reads TGTGCCAGCAGTCCTCCGAGCACAGATACGCAGTATTTT.

The chain uses TRBV5-1 and TRBJ2-7; 9 nucleotides align to TRBD1. Looked up from germline, CDR1 is SGHRS and CDR2 is YFSETQ. Losses at the gene ends were 4 bases for V and 0 bases for J; bases not matched to a gene: 5. This CDR3 is built from 15 residues. CDR3 in DNA: TGCGCCAGCAGCCAGGGACAGGGTAGCTCCTACGAGCAGTACTTC. This sequence encodes CASSQGQGSSYEQYF.

The chain has TRBV7-3 and TRBJ2-5; 14 bases match TRBD2. Trimming at V came to 4 bases and at J to 1 base, leaving 5 bases not matched to a gene. Germline V gene lookup returns CDR1 SGHTA and CDR2 FQGTGA. This CDR3 spans 17 amino acids. In nucleotides, the CDR3 is TGTGCCAGCAGCTCAGGACTAGCGGGGGGTCCCCAAGAGACCCAGTACTTC. Its protein product is CASSSGLAGGPQETQYF.

The chain carries TRBV6-1 and TRBJ2-2, with D tentatively TRBD1 (6 bases). Germline CDR1 MNHNS, CDR2 SASEGT. V was pared by 5 bases and J by 4 bases, with 11 bases between. CDR3 size: 14 residues. The CDR3 nucleotides are TGTGCCAGCAGTAAGGGGGTGGGCACCGGGGAGCTGTTTTTT. Its translation: CASSKGVGTGELFF.

This chain connects TRBV7-9 to TRBJ2-2, with TRBD2 as a possible D gene (6 bases). The CDR3 has 15 amino acids. V was cut by 1 base and J by 5 bases, with 11 bases left in between. The germline V gene has CDR1 SEHNR and CDR2 FQNEAQ (reference sequence). CDR3 bases: TGTGCCAGCAGCTTAGGGCGGGATTGGACCGGGGAGCTGTTTTTT. This sequence encodes CASSLGRDWTGELFF. Using reference TRBV7-9 and TRBJ2-2 for the parts outside the CDR3, the full variable domain is DTGVSQNPRHKITKRGQNVTFRCDPISEHNRLYWYRQTLGQGPEFLTYFQNEAQLEKSRLLSDRFSAERPKGSFSTLEIQRTEQGDSAMYLCASSLGRDWTGELFFGEGSRLTVL.

This clone turned up a few times. A much larger clonotype is one base distant, so this may be a read error. The chain uses TRBV6-5 and TRBJ2-7; 7 bases line up with TRBD1. Germline CDR1 is MNHEY and CDR2 is SVGAGI. V was pared by 6 bases and J by 3 bases, with 5 bases of the junction left unmatched. CDR3 length: 13 amino acids. CDR3: CASSPGQDYEQYF. The CDR3 coding sequence is TGTGCCAGCAGCCCTGGACAGGACTACGAGCAGTACTTC.

The chain employs TRBV7-9 and TRBJ2-1; 8 bases line up with TRBD1. CDR3 length: 15 amino acids. V shed 6 bases, J shed 2 bases, and the junction held 6 bases outside the gene matches. Germline CDR1 SEHNR, CDR2 FQNEAQ (reference sequence). The CDR3: CASSERTGPYNEQFF. The CDR3 nucleotides read TGTGCCAGCAGTGAAAGGACAGGGCCCTACAATGAGCAGTTCTTC.

CDR3 protein: CASSPSHLSVHEQYF. In DNA form, the CDR3 reads TGTGCCAGCAGCCCCTCCCACCTTAGCGTGCACGAGCAGTACTTC. This chain links TRBV4-2 with TRBJ2-5; D possibly corresponds to TRBD2 (5 bases). TRBJ2-7 explains the end of the DNA better; the J call may be wrong. The CDR3 consists of 15 residues. Germline lookup yields CDR1 LGHNA and CDR2 YNFKEQ.

The chain employs TRBV4-2 and TRBJ2-7; TRBD2 matches at 14 bases. The CDR3 extends over 16 amino acids. After removal of 3 bases from V and 4 bases from J, the junction contained 5 bases not matched to a gene. Looked up from germline, CDR1 is LGHNA and CDR2 is YNFKEQ. CDR3 region: CASSHGLAGGSYEQYF. The CDR3 DNA reads as TGTGCCAGCAGCCATGGACTAGCGGGAGGATCGTACGAGCAGTACTTC.

The V and J genes are TRBV6-1 and TRBJ1-2; TRBD1 might be the D (6 bases). V lost 2 bases to trimming and J lost 1 base, with 8 bases between them. From germline, CDR1 is MNHNS and CDR2 SASEGT. The CDR3 runs 14 residues. This chain's CDR3 is CASSEQGSNYGYTF. The CDR3 DNA sequence: TGTGCCAGCAGTGAACAGGGGAGTAACTATGGCTACACCTTC.

CDR3 nucleotides: TGTGCCAGCAGCCCTATGACAGGGAAGGTGGATCGGGGCTACACCTTC. Its protein product is CASSPMTGKVDRGYTF. The chain has TRBV4-2 and TRBJ1-2, with TRBD1 matching 7 bases. From germline, CDR1 is LGHNA and CDR2 YNFKEQ. CDR3 size: 16 residues. V shed 4 bases, J shed 8 bases, and the junction held 16 bases outside the gene matches.

The chain combines TRBV5-4 with TRBJ1-2; possible D gene TRBD1, 5 bases. Trimming shortened V by 1 base and J by 8 bases, and 18 bases separated the two germline ends. From germline, CDR1 is SGHNT and CDR2 YYREEE (reference sequence). The CDR3 runs to 15 residues. The chain's CDR3 is CASSLWQGELGGYTF. For the CDR3, the DNA is TGTGCCAGCAGCTTGTGGCAGGGTGAATTAGGGGGCTACACCTTC.

This chain joins TRBV6-6 and TRBJ2-2, with a possible D match to TRBD1 (5 bases). Germline V gives CDR1 MNHNY, CDR2 SVGAGI (reference sequence). The V gene lost 6 bases and the J gene lost 5 bases, with 13 bases spanning the gap. This CDR3 spans 14 amino acids. CDR3 amino acids: CASRGAKITGELFF. As DNA, the CDR3 is TGTGCCAGCAGAGGGGCCAAAATAACCGGGGAGCTGTTTTTT.

The chain combines TRBV4-3 with TRBJ1-1; D not certain. The CDR3 is 13 residues long. Germline CDR1 and CDR2: LGHNA and YSLEER. The V gene lost 1 base and the J gene lost 2 bases, with 5 bases spanning the gap. CDR3 nucleotides: TGCGCCAGCAGCCAAGTAGAAAACACTGAAGCTTTCTTT. Its translation: CASSQVENTEAFF.

V is TRBV19 and J is TRBJ1-1; no clear D. This CDR3 region has 14 residues. V dropped 0 bases and J dropped 3 bases, with 8 bases sitting between them. Germline V CDR1 and CDR2: LNHDA, SQIVND (reference sequence). CDR3 coding DNA: TGTGCCAGTAGTATAGATTATGAGCACACTGAAGCTTTCTTT. Translating it yields CASSIDYEHTEAFF.

With respect to this clone: This same CDR3 is encoded by further DNA sequences in the sample. V usage is TRBV5-4 and J usage is TRBJ1-1; TRBD1 matches 9 bases. V trimming: 4 bases; J trimming: 6 bases; junction bases outside the gene matches: 1. Germline CDR1 reads SGHNT; CDR2 reads YYREEE (reference sequence). This CDR3 contains 12 residues. CDR3 DNA sequence: TGTGCCAGCAGCGGGACAGGGTCTGAAGCTTTCTTT. Its translation is CASSGTGSEAFF.

This rearrangement joins TRBV6-6 to TRBJ2-1; 8 nucleotides match TRBD2. This CDR3 is 16 amino acids long. The V gene end was trimmed by 5 bases and the J gene end by 7 bases; junction bases not matched to a gene: 13. Germline V gene lookup returns CDR1 MNHNY and CDR2 SVGAGI (reference sequence). The CDR3 loop is CASSGSGGAGKNEQFF. CDR3 nucleotides: TGTGCCAGCAGTGGGAGCGGGGGAGCGGGTAAAAATGAGCAGTTCTTC.

The V call is TRBV2, the J call TRBJ2-5; TRBD2 agrees at 10 bases. J was trimmed by 1 base and V by 4 bases; bases with no gene match: 12. This CDR3 region has 18 residues. Germline V gene sequence: CDR1 SNHLY, CDR2 FYNNEI. CDR3: CASSGGWGLAGAQETQYF. The CDR3 DNA sequence: TGTGCCAGCAGTGGGGGTTGGGGGCTAGCGGGAGCCCAAGAGACCCAGTACTTC.

The chain joins TRBV27 to TRBJ1-2; D is perhaps TRBD1 (5 bases). The germline CDR1 and CDR2 sequences are MNHEY and SMNVEV (reference sequence). Trimming removed 4 bases at V and 7 bases at J, with 22 bases between. The CDR3 runs 16 residues. The DNA for the CDR3 is TGTGCCAGCAGTTCCCGGTTTCCCCCAGGGTCGGGTGGCTACACCTTC. Translated, it gives CASSSRFPPGSGGYTF.

The chain employs TRBV4-3 and TRBJ2-5; 9 nucleotides align to TRBD2. This CDR3 is 15 amino acids long. CDR1 is LGHNA and CDR2 is YSLEER in the germline V gene. V shed 0 bases and J 1 base; nucleotides not matched to a gene: 0. In DNA form, the CDR3 reads TGCGCCAGCAGCCAAGAGCGGGGGGGCCAAGAGACCCAGTACTTC. Translation: CASSQERGGQETQYF.

This chain connects TRBV7-9 to TRBJ1-2; no clear D gene. The V end was cut by 1 base, the J end by 3 bases, with 9 bases between. Per the germline V gene, CDR1 is SEHNR and CDR2 is FQNEAQ (reference sequence). The CDR3 length is 14 residues. CDR3: CASSLGLRDYGYTF. CDR3 DNA: TGTGCCAGCAGCTTAGGTCTTCGGGACTATGGCTACACCTTC.

V and J are TRBV4-2 and TRBJ2-3, with D perhaps TRBD2 (6 bases). V lost 4 bases, J lost 4 bases, and 12 bases lay in between. From germline, CDR1 is LGHNA and CDR2 YNFKEQ. The CDR3 is 14 amino acids. The DNA for the CDR3 is TGTGCCAGCAGCCTTACTAGCAAATCAGATACGCAGTATTTT. Its protein product is CASSLTSKSDTQYF.